The 3 T cell receptor beta chains below come from one sample, sequenced in a study of cytomegalovirus exposure and HLA in healthy donors. Using immunoSEQ multiplex PCR, the repertoire was profiled, and TCRdb retains in-frame clones only, with some absent. The data hold about 130,000 clones, with around nine tenths observed a single time. Sequenced sample: PBMCs. The receptors here all came from a man aged 30 to 39 in good health and CMV-seronegative.

V is TRBV7-9 and J is TRBJ2-7, with D maybe TRBD2 (6 bases). Germline V CDR1 and CDR2: SEHNR, FQNEAQ (reference sequence). CDR3 length: 14 amino acids. V gave up 0 bases and J gave up 2 bases, with 8 bases separating them. The CDR3 here is CASSLAGGTYEQYF. CDR3 DNA sequence: TGTGCCAGCAGCTTAGCCGGGGGTACCTACGAGCAGTACTTC. Looking up the rest from reference TRBV7-9 and TRBJ2-7 gives the full variable domain: DTGVSQNPRHKITKRGQNVTFRCDPISEHNRLYWYRQTLGQGPEFLTYFQNEAQLEKSRLLSDRFSAERPKGSFSTLEIQRTEQGDSAMYLCASSLAGGTYEQYFGPGTRLTVT.

The chain employs TRBV6-5 and TRBJ2-7, with TRBD1 identical over 9 bases. Germline CDR1 reads MNHEY; CDR2 reads SVGAGI. V was clipped by 6 bases and J by 1 base; unmatched bases: 7. This CDR3 spans 15 amino acids. Written as DNA, the CDR3 is TGTGCCAGCAGACCCGACAGGGGGAAATCCTACGAGCAGTACTTC. It translates to CASRPDRGKSYEQYF.

The chain uses TRBV6-1 and TRBJ1-3; 8 bases are a match to TRBD1. The J segment lost 2 bases and the V segment lost 1 base, leaving 10 bases of the junction unmatched. The CDR3 has 18 amino acids. Germline values: CDR1 MNHNS, CDR2 SASEGT. In DNA, the CDR3 is TGTGCCAGCAGTGAAGGCTTCCATTTGACAGGGGCTGGAAACACCATATATTTT. This sequence encodes CASSEGFHLTGAGNTIYF.